Each of the 5 T cell receptor beta chains below was sequenced from the same sample in a study of blood T cells in healthy people across ages. Combining a sample-barcoded 5' primer with a J-beta primer mix, a second PCR ran for roughly 7 to 11 cycles. TCRdb re-analysed the 5' RACE reads in MiXCR, keeping a single row per CDR3 protein. The sample lists roughly 1,800,000 distinct CDR3 sequences, roughly 52% occurring once. The source material was blood. Every receptor here comes from a woman aged 40 to 55 in good health.

The chain combines TRBV25-1 with TRBJ2-7; D gene uncertain. Per the germline V gene, CDR1 is MGHDK and CDR2 is SYGVNS. This CDR3 spans 14 amino acids. Deletions cut 0 bases from V and 4 bases from J, with 10 bases between. CDR3 loop: CASSEYSNSYEQYF. CDR3 coding DNA: TGTGCCAGCAGTGAATACTCCAACAGTTACGAGCAGTACTTC.

This chain uses TRBV5-1 with TRBJ1-2; D remains unclear. The V and J ends lost 0 bases and 4 bases respectively, with 13 bases between them. The CDR3 runs to 15 residues. In germline, CDR1 is SGHRS, CDR2 YFSETQ. This CDR3 is CASSLDPGGLYGYTF. CDR3 coding DNA: TGCGCCAGCAGCTTGGATCCCGGCGGCCTCTATGGCTACACCTTC.

The sample holds many counts of this clonotype. The chain uses TRBV4-3 and TRBJ2-5; 13 bases are shared with TRBD2. Germline values: CDR1 LGHNA, CDR2 YSLEER. The CDR3 is made up of 17 amino acids. V trimming: 1 base; J trimming: 1 base; junction bases outside the gene matches: 3. The CDR3 loop is CASSQGLAGGSQETQYF. CDR3 nucleotides: TGCGCCAGCAGCCAAGGACTAGCGGGGGGTAGCCAAGAGACCCAGTACTTC.

The V gene is TRBV29-1, the J gene TRBJ2-3, with unresolved D. This CDR3 has 15 amino acids. The germline CDR1 and CDR2 sequences are SQVTM and ANQGSEA. V shed 5 bases and J shed 4 bases, with 19 bases lying between them. CDR3 in amino acids: CSVQSVKGWADTQYF. The CDR3 DNA sequence: TGCAGCGTTCAGTCGGTTAAAGGTTGGGCAGATACGCAGTATTTT.

V gene TRBV14 combines with J gene TRBJ1-1, with D perhaps TRBD1 (5 bases). CDR1 and CDR2 from the germline V gene are SGHDN and FVKESK. Trimming shortened V by 4 bases and J by 6 bases, and 12 bases separated the two germline ends. The CDR3 sequence is 13 residues long. Here the CDR3 DNA reads TGTGCCAGCAGCCGGGGGGGATGGGCTGAAGCTTTCTTT. Encoded protein: CASSRGGWAEAFF.